The 18 T cell receptor beta chains reported below all come from one sample, sequenced in a study of regulatory T cells in long-lasting Graves disease. Sequencing libraries for TCR beta were prepared with iRepertoire HTBI primers and Arm-PCR of CDR3 regions. MiXCR was run by TCRdb on the multiplex PCR reads, yielding one entry per CDR3 protein. In the table there are approximately 350,000 distinct CDR3 sequences, 12% of which are singletons. Time point reported: newly diagnosed GD, antithyroid drugs for less than 3 months. Extracted PBMC RNA gave rise to the TCR library. The sample also formed part of further work on T cells in Graves' hyperthyroidism and ophthalmopathy.

Source: peripheral blood mononuclear cells (PBMCs), taken at new diagnosis, from a patient treated with antithyroid drugs. These receptors were taken from a woman under 30 with Graves disease.

This clonotype has at least ten counts. The V call is TRBV6-2 or TRBV6-3, the J call TRBJ2-7; D is ambiguous. The CDR3 is 10 residues long. Looked up from germline, CDR1 is MNHEY and CDR2 is SVGEGT. Deletions cut 8 bases from V and 5 bases from J, with 7 bases between. CDR3 loop: CASGQNEQYF. The CDR3 bases are TGTGCCAGCGGTCAAAACGAGCAGTACTTC.

Notes on this clonotype: One base separates it from a far larger clone, so it is likely a read error. The chain joins TRBV7-9 to TRBJ2-3, with 10 bases identical to TRBD2. The CDR3 is made up of 15 amino acids. Germline CDR1 and CDR2: SEHNR and FQNEAQ (reference sequence). V trimming: 2 bases; J trimming: 2 bases; junction bases outside the gene matches: 1. The CDR3 protein is CASSLLAGATDTQYF. Written as DNA, the CDR3 is TGTGCCAGCAGCTTACTAGCGGGGGCCACAGATACGCAGTATTTT.

This clonotype was observed at least ten times. V and J are TRBV7-9 and TRBJ2-7; 13 bases are shared with TRBD2. The CDR3 length is 16 residues. The V gene end was trimmed by 5 bases and the J gene end by 3 bases; junction bases not matched to a gene: 7. Germline V lookup: CDR1 SEHNR, CDR2 FQNEAQ (reference sequence). The CDR3, as DNA: TGTGCCAGCAGCCCACCGGGACTAGCGGGATTCTACGAGCAGTACTTC. It yields the protein CASSPPGLAGFYEQYF.

This clonotype was observed a single time. With a much larger clone just one base away, this may be a read error. The chain is built from TRBV11-3 and TRBJ1-4, with D tentatively TRBD1 (5 bases). There are 13 residues in the CDR3. Trimming shortened V by 8 bases and J by 8 bases, and 15 bases separated the two germline ends. Germline assignment: CDR1 SGHNT and CDR2 YENEEA. The CDR3 DNA reads as TGTGCCAGCGGCAAGGGGCACGGAGAAAAACTGTTTTTT. Its protein is CASGKGHGEKLFF.

This clonotype was seen ten or more times. CDR3 region: CASSLAWRGGRWQFF. The CDR3 nucleotides read TGCGCCAGCAGCTTGGCCTGGCGGGGGGGGCGGTGGCAGTTCTTC. The chain couples TRBV5-1 to TRBJ2-1, with 9 bases identical to TRBD2. The CDR3 is 15 residues long. Trimming at V came to 0 bases and at J to 12 bases, leaving 10 bases not matched to a gene. In germline, CDR1 is SGHRS, CDR2 YFSETQ.

The chain employs TRBV6-2 or TRBV6-3 and TRBJ2-4, with D unclear. There are 12 residues in the CDR3. V shed 2 bases and J shed 6 bases, with 5 bases lying between them. CDR1 and CDR2 (germline): MNHEY, SVGEGT. CDR3 loop: CASSYVGNIQYF. CDR3 DNA sequence: TGTGCCAGCAGTTACGTCGGAAACATTCAGTACTTC.

This clonotype was observed many times. For the CDR3, the DNA is TGTGCCAGCAGCTTATTCTATGAGCAGTTCTTC. It is translated as CASSLFYEQFF. The V call is TRBV11-2, the J call TRBJ2-1; D gene ambiguous. Germline assignment: CDR1 SGHAT and CDR2 FQNNGV. Trimming took off 2 bases at V and 8 bases at J, with 4 bases between the two ends. The CDR3 consists of 11 residues.

This clonotype occurred many times. This rearrangement joins TRBV20-1 to TRBJ2-2, with D uncertain. V was cut by 4 bases and J by 8 bases, with 14 bases left in between. The CDR3 sequence is 13 residues long. Looked up from germline, CDR1 is DFQATT and CDR2 is SNEGSKA (reference sequence). The CDR3 here is CSANDPVMGELFF. CDR3 in DNA: TGCAGTGCTAACGACCCCGTTATGGGGGAGCTGTTTTTT.

There are many counts of this clonotype. The chain is built from TRBV7-6 and TRBJ1-5; the D gene is possibly TRBD1 (6 bases). The CDR3 consists of 13 residues. Looked up from germline, CDR1 is SGHVS and CDR2 is FNYEAQ. V gave up 5 bases and J gave up 9 bases, with 14 bases separating them. The CDR3 here is CASSTQGLGPQHF. CDR3 DNA sequence: TGTGCCAGCAGCACCCAGGGGTTGGGGCCCCAGCATTTT.

In its sample, this clonotype was seen many times. The CDR3 here is CAISKDEGYEQYV. The CDR3, as DNA: TGTGCCATCAGTAAAGACGAGGGCTACGAGCAGTACGTC. The chain has TRBV10-3 and TRBJ2-7, with a tentative D call TRBD2 (5 bases). Germline-derived CDR1 and CDR2 are ENHRY and SYGVKD. The germline V and J ends were trimmed by 5 bases and 3 bases, with 11 bases remaining between them. The CDR3 length is 13 residues.

This clonotype was picked up many times. The V call is TRBV11-2, the J call TRBJ2-7; D is unresolved. With 9 bases removed from V and 7 bases from J, the gap between germline ends came to 19 bases. This CDR3 contains 13 residues. CDR1 SGHAT and CDR2 FQNNGV come from the germline V gene. CDR3: CASQLSRAREQYF. The CDR3 DNA is TGTGCCAGTCAATTATCCCGAGCACGGGAGCAGTACTTC.

This clonotype was observed many times. This chain uses TRBV2 with TRBJ2-2; D is perhaps TRBD1 (5 bases). In germline, CDR1 is SNHLY, CDR2 FYNNEI. This CDR3 is built from 13 residues. V was trimmed by 5 bases and J by 6 bases, leaving 10 bases between them. The CDR3 nucleotides read TGTGCCAGCAGTTCCCAGGGTGCCGGGGAGCTGTTTTTT. It yields the protein CASSSQGAGELFF. Drawing the rest from reference TRBV2 and TRBJ2-2, the complete variable domain is EPEVTQTPSHQVTQMGQEVILRCVPISNHLYFYWYRQILGQKVEFLVSFYNNEISEKSEIFDDQFSVERPDGSNFTLKIRSTKLEDSAMYFCASSSQGAGELFFGEGSRLTVL.

The V call is TRBV4-1, the J call TRBJ1-1; TRBD1 agrees at 7 bases. After removal of 4 bases from V and 0 bases from J, the junction contained 11 bases not matched to a gene. The germline CDR1 and CDR2 sequences are MGHRA and YSYEKL. CDR3 length equals 17 residues. CDR3 bases: TGCGCCAGCAGCCTACGGCCGGGACAGCCTATGAACACTGAAGCTTTCTTT. Residues: CASSLRPGQPMNTEAFF.

The V call is TRBV11-1, the J call TRBJ2-7; D is unclear. The CDR3 consists of 12 residues. Germline loops: CDR1 SGHAT, CDR2 FQDESV (reference sequence). V was shortened by 5 bases and J by 6 bases, with 11 bases between the two germline ends. CDR3 nucleotides: TGTGCCAGCAGCCCGGGCAGTCTCGAGCAGTACTTC. Its protein is CASSPGSLEQYF.

Many counts were recorded for this clonotype. The J gene is TRBJ1-1, the V gene TRBV20-1, with a possible D match to TRBD1 (6 bases). V dropped 3 bases and J dropped 4 bases, with 9 bases sitting between them. The CDR3 spans 12 residues. Per germline, CDR1 DFQATT and CDR2 SNEGSKA (reference sequence). Written as DNA, the CDR3 is TGCAGTGCTAGGGGGGGGGCCACTGAAGCTTTCTTT. Translating it yields CSARGGATEAFF.

In its sample, this clonotype was seen many times. This chain links TRBV2 with TRBJ1-6, with D perhaps TRBD1 (6 bases). The CDR3 contains 15 residues. From germline, CDR1 is SNHLY and CDR2 FYNNEI. V lost 8 bases, J lost 6 bases, and 17 bases lay in between. DNA for the CDR3: TGTGCCAGCTCTCCTCAGGGGAACCGTAATTCACCCCTCCACTTT. The encoded protein is CASSPQGNRNSPLHF.

This clonotype has at least ten counts. The chain has TRBV6-2 or TRBV6-3 and TRBJ1-1; unclear D gene. CDR3 size: 13 residues. Germline CDR1 and CDR2: MNHEY and SVGEGT. Trimming pared 4 bases from V and 8 bases from J, leaving 14 bases between. DNA for the CDR3: TGTGCCAGCAGTTGGGCCGGTGGAGTCGAAGCTTTCTTT. It specifies CASSWAGGVEAFF.

This clonotype was recorded at least ten times. This chain uses TRBV2 with TRBJ1-2; 8 bases are shared with TRBD1. The CDR3 consists of 14 residues. Germline CDR1 and CDR2: SNHLY and FYNNEI. Losses at the gene ends were 3 bases for V and 3 bases for J; bases not matched to a gene: 3. CDR3 residues: CASSEDREDYGYTF. The CDR3 coding sequence is TGTGCCAGCAGTGAGGACAGGGAGGACTATGGCTACACCTTC.